This T cell receptor (beta chain) came from a study of read filtering for tumor transcriptome and immune sequencing. Every patient had bone marrow sampled while the disease was active. From about 0.4 ug of RNA, a library with molecular barcoded alpha/delta and beta/gamma adaptors was made. A single record per CDR3 protein comes from TCRdb applying MiXCR to the reads. Altogether 25,000 to 35,000 distinct CDR3 sequences are present, less than 20% being singletons, with the ten largest covering more than 15%. Study-level results: IR-seq captured clonotypes deeper and more reliably than RNA-seq. Correlation between methods rose after single-read clonotypes were removed. This fraction held mixed bone marrow immune cells after CD138-negative sorting.

This clonotype was found many times. The antigen remains unidentified. The CDR3 loop spans 14 amino acids. Germline loops: CDR1 SNHLY, CDR2 FYNNEI. V was pared by 6 bases and J by 15 bases, with 14 bases of the junction left unmatched. The sample comprised a population of CD138-negative cells sorted from bone marrow. The chain employs TRBV2 and TRBJ1-6; 7 nucleotides match TRBD1. This clonotype was obtained from a donor aged 40 or older with multiple myeloma. The CDR3: CASSPSTGTGFLHF. CDR3 in DNA: TGTGCCAGCAGCCCCTCGACAGGGACCGGGTTCCTCCACTTT.